This paragraph covers one TCR beta chain sequence. This clonotype came up many times. The specificity of this receptor is unknown. Base-call qualities are not available, and no considerably larger clone is one nucleotide away. Via the germline V gene (reference sequence), CDR1 is DFQATT and CDR2 SNEGSKA. The CDR3 starts with the cysteine, ends with the phenylalanine, and has 15 residues. Only the CDR3 part of the read is kept: 45 bases, read in frame from the first base. V and J are truncated by 6 bases and 0 bases respectively, leaving an intervening sequence of 15 bases. The record originates from a study. For sequencing, an Illumina MiSeq was employed. The public reads were run again by TCRdb, first through fastp at Q25 and then through MiXCR, and only productive beta chains were kept. Each CDR3 protein gets just one entry, which takes the most common genes and DNA from the rows behind it. The sample records thousands of distinct CDR3 sequences, about 9.3% of which are singletons. The biggest ten clones account for about 6% of the sample.

This clonotype was obtained from a human donor with rheumatoid arthritis. The receptor chain draws on TRBV20-1 and TRBJ2-1; TRBD2 is possibly the D segment (6 matching bases). The specimen was CD4+ T cells from synovial fluid. The CDR3 is CSAPPEGSSYNEQFF. In nucleotides, the sequence is TGCAGTGCGCCCCCGGAGGGATCCTCCTACAATGAGCAGTTCTTC.